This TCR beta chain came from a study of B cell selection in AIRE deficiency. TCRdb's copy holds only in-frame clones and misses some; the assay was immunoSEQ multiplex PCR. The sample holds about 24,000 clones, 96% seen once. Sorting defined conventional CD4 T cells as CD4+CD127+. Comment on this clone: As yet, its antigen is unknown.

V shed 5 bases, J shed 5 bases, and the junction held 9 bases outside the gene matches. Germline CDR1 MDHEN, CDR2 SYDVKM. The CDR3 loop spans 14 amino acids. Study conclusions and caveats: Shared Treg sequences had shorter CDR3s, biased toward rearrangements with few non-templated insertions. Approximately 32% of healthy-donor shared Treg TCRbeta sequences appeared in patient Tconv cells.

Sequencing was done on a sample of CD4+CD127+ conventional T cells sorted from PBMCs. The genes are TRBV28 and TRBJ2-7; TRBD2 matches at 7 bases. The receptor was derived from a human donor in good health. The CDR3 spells CASSPGAGENEQYF. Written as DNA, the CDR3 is TGTGCCAGCAGTCCCGGGGCGGGGGAGAACGAGCAGTACTTC.